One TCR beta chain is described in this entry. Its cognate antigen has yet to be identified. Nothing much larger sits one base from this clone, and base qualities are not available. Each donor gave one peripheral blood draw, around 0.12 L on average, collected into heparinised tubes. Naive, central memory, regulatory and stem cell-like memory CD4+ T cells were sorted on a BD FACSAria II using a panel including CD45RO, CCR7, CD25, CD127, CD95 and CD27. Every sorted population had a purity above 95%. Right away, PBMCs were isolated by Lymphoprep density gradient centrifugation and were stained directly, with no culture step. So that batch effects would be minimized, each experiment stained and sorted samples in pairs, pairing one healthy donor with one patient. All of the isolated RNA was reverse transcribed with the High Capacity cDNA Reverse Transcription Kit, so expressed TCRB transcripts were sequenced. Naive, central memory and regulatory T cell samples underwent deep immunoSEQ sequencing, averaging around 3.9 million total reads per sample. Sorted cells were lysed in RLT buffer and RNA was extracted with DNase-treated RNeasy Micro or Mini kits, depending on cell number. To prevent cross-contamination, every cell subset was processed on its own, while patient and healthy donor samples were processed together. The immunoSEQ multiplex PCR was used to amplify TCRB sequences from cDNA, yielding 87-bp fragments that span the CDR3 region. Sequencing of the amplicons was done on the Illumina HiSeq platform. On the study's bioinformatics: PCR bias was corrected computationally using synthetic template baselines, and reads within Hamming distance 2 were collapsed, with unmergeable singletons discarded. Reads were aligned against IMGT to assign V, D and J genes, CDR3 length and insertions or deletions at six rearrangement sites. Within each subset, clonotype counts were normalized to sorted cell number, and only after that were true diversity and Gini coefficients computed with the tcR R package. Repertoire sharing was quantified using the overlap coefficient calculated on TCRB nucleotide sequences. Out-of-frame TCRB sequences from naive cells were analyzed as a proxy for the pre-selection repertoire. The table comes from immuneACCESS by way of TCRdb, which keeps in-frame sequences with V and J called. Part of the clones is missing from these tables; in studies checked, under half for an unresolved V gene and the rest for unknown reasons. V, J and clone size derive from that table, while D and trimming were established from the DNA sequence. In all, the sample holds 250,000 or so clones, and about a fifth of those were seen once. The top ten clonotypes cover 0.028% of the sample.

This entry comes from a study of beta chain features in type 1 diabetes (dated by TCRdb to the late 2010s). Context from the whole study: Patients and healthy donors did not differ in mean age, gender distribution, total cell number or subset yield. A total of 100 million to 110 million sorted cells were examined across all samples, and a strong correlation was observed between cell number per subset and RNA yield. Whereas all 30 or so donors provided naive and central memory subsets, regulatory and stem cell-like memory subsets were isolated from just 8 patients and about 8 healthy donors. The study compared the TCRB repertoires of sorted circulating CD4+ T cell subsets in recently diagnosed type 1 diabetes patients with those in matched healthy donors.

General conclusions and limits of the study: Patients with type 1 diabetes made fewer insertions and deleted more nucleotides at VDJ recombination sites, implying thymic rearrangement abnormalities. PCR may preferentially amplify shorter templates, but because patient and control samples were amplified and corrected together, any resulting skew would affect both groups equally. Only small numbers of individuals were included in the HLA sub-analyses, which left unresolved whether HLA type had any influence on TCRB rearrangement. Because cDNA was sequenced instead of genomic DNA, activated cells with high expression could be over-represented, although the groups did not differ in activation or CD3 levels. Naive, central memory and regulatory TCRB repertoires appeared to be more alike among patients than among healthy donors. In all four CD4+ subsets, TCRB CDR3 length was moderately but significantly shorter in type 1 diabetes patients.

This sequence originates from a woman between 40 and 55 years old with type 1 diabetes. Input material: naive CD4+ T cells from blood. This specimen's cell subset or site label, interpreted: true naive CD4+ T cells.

This receptor carries the CDR3 CASSPEGQSNQPQHF. The sequenced DNA is TGTGCCAGCAGCCCCGAAGGACAGAGCAATCAGCCCCAGCATTTT. The chain employs TRBV7-8 and TRBJ1-5; the D gene is perhaps TRBD1, from 6 matching bases. CDR1 and CDR2 are drawn from the germline V gene: SGHVS, FQNEAQ. The CDR3 numbers 15 residues from cysteine through phenylalanine. Of all the DNA, just the CDR3 is kept, 45 bases in frame from base 1. The V end loses 5 bases and the J end loses 1 base, and a stretch of 12 bases separates them.